These T cell receptor beta chains were read from a single sample in a study of T cells in Graves' hyperthyroidism and ophthalmopathy. One entry per CDR3 protein, called by TCRdb with MiXCR from the multiplex PCR reads. The data contain about 350,000 distinct CDR3 sequences, roughly 20% of them singletons. The sample comprised blood. These receptors originate from a woman between 35 and 50 years old with Graves' ophthalmopathy. The CDR3 runs from the conserved cysteine through the conserved F or W. D genes are given only for firm matches. Only some rows state a clone size, as once, few, many or a class for expanded clones.

TRBJ1-6,-,-,TRBV28,CASKTRQYLYNSPLHF,TGTGCCAGCAAAACCCGACAGTACCTTTATAATTCACCCCTCCACTTT
TRBJ2-5,TRBD1,many,TRBV28,CASNRPGQFEETQYF,TGTGCCAGCAATAGGCCGGGACAGTTCGAGGAGACCCAGTACTTC
TRBJ1-1,-,many,TRBV28,CASSLNRHTEAFF,TGTGCCAGCAGTTTAAACAGACACACTGAAGCTTTCTTT
TRBJ2-6,-,-,TRBV4-1,CASSQVRDSGANVLTF,TGCGCCAGCAGCCAGGTTAGGGACTCTGGGGCCAACGTCCTGACTTTC
TRBJ2-7,-,many,TRBV28,CASGDKEYF,TGTGCCAGCGGCGATAAGGAGTACTTC
TRBJ2-5,TRBD2,many,TRBV5-1,CASSLTSGTTGETQYF,TGCGCCAGCAGCTTGACTAGCGGGACCACGGGAGAGACCCAGTACTTC
TRBJ2-2,TRBD2,many,TRBV27,CASSPSAGVAGELFF,TGTGCCAGCAGTCCGTCAGCGGGAGTGGCCGGGGAGCTGTTTTTT
TRBJ1-5,TRBD1,few,TRBV19,CASNDREVDQPQHF,TGTGCCAGTAATGACAGGGAGGTTGATCAGCCCCAGCATTTT
TRBJ2-2,TRBD1,many,TRBV30,CAWNRGLGTGELFF,TGTGCCTGGAACAGGGGGCTCGGCACCGGGGAGCTGTTTTTT
TRBJ1-2,-,many,TRBV20-1,CSANSGNPGYTF,TGCAGTGCCAACTCCGGGAATCCTGGCTACACCTTC
TRBJ2-2,-,many,TRBV20-1,CSAGRTNTGELFF,TGCAGTGCTGGACGGACGAACACCGGGGAGCTGTTTTTT
TRBJ1-2,TRBD1,-,TRBV27,CASSRQGVGGYTF,TGTGCCAGCAGTCGACAGGGGGTAGGGGGCTACACCTTC
TRBJ1-1,-,-,TRBV18,CASSPPSRGSNTEAFF,TGTGCCAGCTCACCGCCGAGTCGGGGGTCGAACACTGAAGCTTTCTTT
TRBJ1-5,TRBD1,many,TRBV7-2,CASSVGTASNQPQHF,TGTGCCAGCAGCGTCGGGACAGCGAGCAATCAGCCCCAGCATTTT
TRBJ2-4,-,few,TRBV4-1,CASSAPVRKNIQYF,TGCGCCAGCAGTGCCCCGGTACGAAAAAACATTCAGTACTTC
TRBJ2-2,-,-,TRBV4-2,CASSQVVSGSNTGELFF,TGTGCCAGCAGCCAAGTGGTATCGGGTTCGAACACCGGGGAGCTGTTTTTT
TRBJ2-5,TRBD2,-,TRBV12-3/TRBV12-4,CASSSGAGQETQYF,TGTGCCAGCAGCAGCGGGGCGGGACAAGAGACCCAGTACTTC
TRBJ2-5,TRBD2,-,TRBV7-9,CASSPSAAGGPETQYF,TGTGCCAGCAGCCCAAGTGCAGCGGGAGGGCCGGAGACCCAGTACTTC
TRBJ2-2,-,many,TRBV11-2,CASSFLGWGETNTGELFF,TGTGCCAGCAGCTTCCTTGGGTGGGGGGAGACGAACACCGGGGAGCTGTTTTTT
TRBJ2-2,TRBD1,many,TRBV7-2,CASNRGQSTGELFF,TGTGCCAGTAACAGGGGGCAGAGCACCGGGGAGCTGTTTTTT
TRBJ2-7,-,many,TRBV29-1,CSVVGSTYEQYF,TGCAGCGTTGTAGGGTCGACCTACGAGCAGTACTTC
TRBJ2-5,-,once,TRBV7-7,CASSLGGQRLESQYF,TGTGCTAGCAGCCTAGGGGGACAGAGACTAGAGTCCCAGTACTTC
TRBJ2-6,-,few,TRBV11-2,CASSLVSRGLISPGANVLTF,TGTGCCAGCAGCTTAGTCTCTCGGGGACTGATCTCCCCTGGGGCCAACGTCCTGACTTTC
TRBJ2-7,-,few,TRBV12-3/TRBV12-4,CATGRGTYEQYF,TGTGCCACCGGCCGCGGGACCTACGAGCAGTACTTC
TRBJ1-1,-,-,TRBV11-2,CASSFRAGRDLGPEAFF,TGTGCCAGCAGCTTCCGCGCGGGGAGGGACCTTGGCCCTGAAGCTTTCTTT
TRBJ2-7,-,many,TRBV6-1,CASSWVQNTNEQYF,TGTGCCAGCAGCTGGGTACAGAATACGAACGAGCAGTACTTC
TRBJ2-7,TRBD2,-,TRBV6-1,CASTRTSGGEQYF,TGTGCCAGCACACGGACTAGCGGCGGCGAGCAGTACTTC
TRBJ1-1,-,-,TRBV6-1,CASLGQGRTEAFF,TGTGCCAGCCTTGGGCAGGGGAGGACTGAAGCTTTCTTT
TRBJ1-1,-,many,TRBV12-3/TRBV12-4,CASRERDRLMNTEAFF,TGTGCCAGCAGAGAGAGAGACAGGCTCATGAACACTGAAGCTTTCTTT
TRBJ2-5,TRBD1,-,TRBV12-3/TRBV12-4,CASSPRWDRGKQETQYF,TGTGCCAGCAGTCCACGCTGGGACAGGGGGAAGCAAGAGACCCAGTACTTC
TRBJ2-6,-,-,TRBV5-1,CASSLATMMGGLGANVLTF,TGCGCCAGCAGCTTGGCTACAATGATGGGGGGATTAGGGGCCAACGTCCTGACTTTC
TRBJ2-7,TRBD2,-,TRBV5-1,CASSHGSSGSQYEQYF,TGCGCCAGCAGCCACGGTAGTAGCGGGAGTCAATACGAGCAGTACTTC
TRBJ1-6,TRBD1,-,TRBV12-3/TRBV12-4,CASSFTGGVNSPLHF,TGTGCCAGCAGTTTCACAGGGGGTGTCAATTCACCCCTCCACTTT
TRBJ1-1,-,many,TRBV6-1,CASANNEMGVGTEAFF,TGTGCCAGCGCCAACAACGAAATGGGTGTGGGGACTGAAGCTTTCTTT
TRBJ1-2,TRBD1,many,TRBV28,CASSPGQGFGYTF,TGTGCCAGCAGTCCCGGACAGGGCTTTGGCTACACCTTC
TRBJ2-2,-,few,TRBV18,CASSPVRTNTGELFF,TGTGCCAGCTCACCAGTTCGAACGAACACCGGGGAGCTGTTTTTT
TRBJ2-7,TRBD2,-,TRBV6-5,CASSYKVTSGAYEQYF,TGTGCCAGCAGTTATAAGGTTACTAGCGGGGCCTACGAGCAGTACTTC
TRBJ2-7,TRBD2,many,TRBV6-7,CASTRDAQRGEQYF,TGTGCCAGCACCCGGGACGCCCAGCGGGGCGAGCAGTACTTC
TRBJ2-5,-,-,TRBV20-1,CSASDSNGQETQYF,TGCAGTGCTAGCGATTCCAACGGGCAAGAGACCCAGTACTTC
TRBJ1-1,-,many,TRBV20-1,CSATRTVNTEAFF,TGCAGTGCTACCCGGACAGTGAACACTGAAGCTTTCTTT
TRBJ2-7,-,-,TRBV6-1,CASSADRITSYEQYF,TGTGCCAGCAGTGCCGACAGAATCACCTCCTACGAGCAGTACTTC
TRBJ1-2,-,-,TRBV12-3/TRBV12-4,CASRVHDDYGYIF,TGTGCCAGCAGGGTACACGATGACTATGGCTACATCTTC
TRBJ2-5,-,many,TRBV11-2,CASSLPGEETQYF,TGTGCCAGCAGCCTACCAGGAGAAGAGACCCAGTACTTC
TRBJ1-5,-,-,TRBV2,CASGDLNQPQHF,TGTGCCAGCGGGGACTTGAATCAGCCCCAGCATTTT
TRBJ2-2,TRBD2,many,TRBV3-1,CASSQVSSGRSGELFF,TGTGCCAGCAGCCAAGTTTCTAGCGGGAGAAGCGGGGAGCTGTTTTTT
TRBJ2-7,-,many,TRBV6-5,CASGRGASSYEQYF,TGTGCCAGCGGCAGGGGGGCGTCCTCCTACGAGCAGTACTTC
TRBJ2-7,-,many,TRBV6-1,CASSEQVYEQYF,TGTGCCAGCAGTGAACAGGTCTACGAGCAGTACTTC
TRBJ1-1,-,few,TRBV11-2,CASSLGSSYTEAFF,TGTGCCAGCAGCTTAGGAAGCTCCTACACTGAAGCTTTCTTT
TRBJ2-7,-,-,TRBV4-2,CASSPLVRDEQYF,TGTGCCAGCAGCCCCTTGGTGCGGGATGAACAGTACTTC
TRBJ2-2,TRBD1,many,TRBV19,CASTRADRPTGELFF,TGTGCCAGTACCAGAGCGGACAGGCCCACCGGGGAGCTGTTTTTT
TRBJ1-5,-,many,TRBV28,CASSLSEGRGNQPQHF,TGTGCCAGCAGTTTATCCGAGGGTCGGGGCAACCAGCCCCAGCATTTT
TRBJ2-6,-,many,TRBV5-1,CASSPDTGANVLTF,TGCGCCAGCAGCCCGGACACCGGGGCCAACGTCCTGACTTTC
TRBJ1-1,-,many,TRBV10-2,CASRLLDTAEAFF,TGCGCCAGCAGGCTTCTTGACACTGCTGAAGCTTTCTTT